This T cell receptor beta chain was captured in a study of CD8 T cells in ankylosing spondylitis. The study, taken as a whole, reports: For ankylosing spondylitis blood, a TCR beta motif of about eight highly homologous variants appeared characteristic.

This clonotype was seen repeatedly, ten times or more. Its antigen is not known. TCRdb re-derived calls from the 5' RACE reads in MiXCR, one entry per CDR3 protein. The sample contains some 140,000 distinct CDR3 sequences, 7.3% of which appear only once. The length of the CDR3 is 13 residues. The V end lost 6 bases, the J end lost 2 bases, and 11 bases lay between the germline ends. The V gene's germline CDR1 is SGHRS and CDR2 YFSETQ. This TCR derives from a female donor with ankylosing spondylitis or in good health (not recorded which). The specimen sequenced was blood, either unsorted or a sorted T cell fraction (not recorded which). The chain links TRBV5-1 to TRBJ1-2; the D is unclear. CDR3 region: CASTLGGNYGYTF. DNA for the CDR3: TGCGCCAGCACCCTAGGAGGGAACTATGGCTACACCTTC.